These 14 T cell receptor beta chains share one sample of origin, sequenced in a study of beta chain features in type 1 diabetes. Findings of the study overall: A moderate, significant TCRB CDR3 shortening appeared in type 1 diabetes across four CD4+ subsets.

Every isolated RNA sample was fully reverse transcribed, so sequencing captured expressed TCRB transcripts. Produced via immunoSEQ multiplex PCR; TCRdb's table is partial and in-frame only. The table lists 300,000 to 400,000 clones, 9.5% to 10% of them singletons, with over 0.45% in the top ten. No antigen has been assigned to these receptors. Sequencing was carried out using central memory CD4+ T cells from blood. All receptors come from a man aged 25 to 45 with type 1 diabetes.

This clone has just a few counts. This chain joins TRBV4-1 and TRBJ1-2, with 9 bases that match TRBD1. CDR1 is MGHRA and CDR2 is YSYEKL in the germline V gene. There are 13 residues in the CDR3. The J segment lost 6 bases and the V segment lost 1 base, leaving 0 bases of the junction unmatched. The CDR3 spells CASSQGTGDGYTF. DNA of the CDR3: TGCGCCAGCAGCCAAGGGACAGGGGATGGCTACACCTTC.

The chain carries TRBV9 and TRBJ1-3; possibly TRBD1 for D (6 bases). The CDR3 is 14 residues long. V was clipped by 2 bases and J by 0 bases, with 6 bases between them. Germline V gene sequence: CDR1 SGDLS, CDR2 YYNGEE. The CDR3, as DNA: TGTGCCAGCAGCGTGGACAGCTCTGGAAACACCATATATTTT. It encodes CASSVDSSGNTIYF.

The J gene is TRBJ1-1, the V gene TRBV7-2; D might be TRBD1 (5 bases). The V and J ends lost 2 bases and 4 bases respectively, with 11 bases between them. The CDR3 runs to 14 residues. Germline values: CDR1 SGHTA, CDR2 FQGNSA. The CDR3 region has the DNA TGTGCCAGCAGCTTAACAGGAATGACCACTGAAGCTTTCTTT. Its protein is CASSLTGMTTEAFF.

This chain links TRBV6-1 with TRBJ2-1; D ambiguous. V was pared by 4 bases and J by 6 bases, with 13 bases between. Germline V CDR1 and CDR2: MNHNS, SASEGT. This CDR3 is 14 amino acids long. The CDR3 here is CASSVKKGGNEQFF. The CDR3 nucleotides are TGTGCCAGCAGTGTCAAGAAGGGCGGCAATGAGCAGTTCTTC.

The V call is TRBV19, the J call TRBJ2-7; 8 bases align to TRBD2. This CDR3 contains 14 residues. CDR1 LNHDA and CDR2 SQIVND come from the germline V gene (reference sequence). V shed 7 bases, J shed 5 bases, and the junction held 10 bases outside the gene matches. The CDR3 loop reads CASTHSGSPHEQYF. CDR3 nucleotides: TGTGCCAGTACCCACAGCGGGAGCCCCCACGAGCAGTACTTC.

This clone appeared many times. The rearrangement joins TRBV7-3 to TRBJ2-1, with D hard to call. The V end was cut by 2 bases, the J end by 6 bases, with 8 bases between. Germline V gene lookup returns CDR1 SGHTA and CDR2 FQGTGA. The CDR3 has 13 residues. In nucleotides, the CDR3 is TGTGCCAGCAGCTTAGGGGAAGGCAATGAGCAGTTCTTC. Translating gives CASSLGEGNEQFF. Filled out from reference TRBV7-3 and TRBJ2-1, the complete variable domain reads GAGVSQTPSNKVTEKGKYVELRCDPISGHTALYWYRQSLGQGPEFLIYFQGTGAADDSGLPNDRFFAVRPEGSVSTLKIQRTERGDSAVYLCASSLGEGNEQFFGPGTRLTVL.

This clone appeared a few times. This chain joins TRBV7-2 and TRBJ1-4, with 7 nucleotides matching TRBD1. V lost 4 bases, J lost 3 bases, and 8 bases stayed unmatched. The CDR3 has 16 amino acids. Germline V gives CDR1 SGHTA, CDR2 FQGNSA. The CDR3: CASSYASGQSNEKLFF. The CDR3 region has the DNA TGTGCCAGCAGCTACGCGTCGGGACAGTCTAATGAAAAACTGTTTTTT.

A few counts support this clone. The V call is TRBV7-2, the J call TRBJ1-5; D call uncertain. Trimming took 5 bases from V and 5 from J, leaving 10 bases between them. Per the germline V gene, CDR1 is SGHTA and CDR2 is FQGNSA. The CDR3 extends over 13 amino acids. The CDR3 DNA reads TGTGCCAGCAGCACCTACTCCGATCAGCCCCAGCATTTT. Translating it yields CASSTYSDQPQHF. Together with reference TRBV7-2 and TRBJ1-5, the CDR3 gives the full variable domain: GAGVSQSPSNKVTEKGKDVELRCDPISGHTALYWYRQSLGQGLEFLIYFQGNSAPDKSGLPSDRFSAERTGGSVSTLTIQRTQQEDSAVYLCASSTYSDQPQHFGDGTRLSIL.

In this sample, this clone turned up a few times. The chain carries TRBV5-6 and TRBJ1-1, with a possible D match to TRBD1 (5 bases). This CDR3 spans 14 amino acids. The V end was cut by 3 bases, the J end by 1 base, with 10 bases between. CDR1 is SGHDT and CDR2 is YYEEEE in the germline V gene. The chain's CDR3 is CASSWGRKNTEAFF. The CDR3 region has the DNA TGTGCCAGCAGCTGGGGACGGAAGAACACTGAAGCTTTCTTT. Based on the CDR3 plus reference TRBV5-6 and TRBJ1-1, the full variable domain is DAGVTQSPTHLIKTRGQQVTLRCSPKSGHDTVSWYQQALGQGPQFIFQYYEEEERQRGNFPDRFSGHQFPNYSSELNVNALLLGDSALYLCASSWGRKNTEAFFGQGTRLTVV.

On this clone itself: The sample contains more than one DNA sequence encoding this CDR3. J is TRBJ2-7 and V is TRBV30; D is possibly TRBD1 (7 bases). The germline CDR1 and CDR2 sequences are GTSNPN and SVGIG (reference sequence). This CDR3 is 11 amino acids long. With 1 base removed from V and 7 bases from J, the gap between germline ends came to 8 bases. For the CDR3, the DNA is TGTGCCTGGAGTGCAGGGGGGGAGCAGTACTTC. It codes for CAWSAGGEQYF.

The V call is TRBV4-1, the J call TRBJ2-5, with 9 bases fitting TRBD2. The better agreement between TRBJ2-7 and the DNA end casts doubt on the J call. Germline assignment: CDR1 MGHRA and CDR2 YSYEKL. CDR3 length equals 15 residues. The CDR3 is CASSQERIAGDEQYF. CDR3 DNA: TGCGCCAGCAGCCAAGAAAGGATAGCGGGAGACGAGCAGTACTTC.

The chain has TRBV30 and TRBJ1-4, with D perhaps TRBD1 (5 bases). This CDR3 comprises 15 residues. In germline, CDR1 is GTSNPN, CDR2 SVGIG (reference sequence). Deletions cut 3 bases from V and 0 bases from J, with 11 bases between. The CDR3: CAWRIGGTTNEKLFF. CDR3 DNA sequence: TGTGCCTGGAGGATCGGGGGGACAACTAATGAAAAACTGTTTTTT.

This clone has just a few counts. The rearrangement joins TRBV2 to TRBJ2-2; D is undetermined. V was shortened by 4 bases and J by 3 bases, with 9 bases between the two germline ends. This CDR3 contains 14 residues. CDR1 SNHLY and CDR2 FYNNEI come from the germline V gene. The CDR3 here is CASSATEYTGELFF. The CDR3 region has the DNA TGTGCCAGCAGTGCGACGGAATACACCGGGGAGCTGTTTTTT.

This clone was found a few times. The J gene is TRBJ1-1, the V gene TRBV20-1, with D uncertain. V was cut by 1 base and J by 10 bases, with 7 bases left in between. CDR3 length: 10 amino acids. In germline, CDR1 is DFQATT, CDR2 SNEGSKA (reference sequence). Here the CDR3 reads CSARGEGAFF. CDR3 in DNA: TGCAGTGCTAGAGGGGAGGGAGCTTTCTTT.